This T cell receptor beta chain derives from a study of metastatic and nonmetastatic thyroid tumors. TCRdb reprocessed the PCR reads via MiXCR. The sample includes about 32,000 clones, roughly a fifth of them seen just once. This clone has a count of ten or more. This CDR3 contains 14 residues. Germline loops: CDR1 DFQATT, CDR2 SNEGSKA (reference sequence). V lost 6 bases, J lost 2 bases, and 7 bases stayed unmatched. Thyroid surgery was preceded by no treatment in any patient. This receptor was obtained from a female donor with papillary thyroid cancer or a benign thyroid nodule (not recorded which). Some clones in this sample may be carry-over from other donors' samples. Sequenced material: blood. V and J are TRBV20-1 and TRBJ2-1, with 7 nucleotides matching TRBD1. The CDR3 DNA is TGCAGTGCCGAGGGACAGTCCCCCTACAATGAGCAGTTCTTC. Translating gives CSAEGQSPYNEQFF.